The present entry profiles one T cell receptor beta chain with its context. These data originate in a study of blood T cell repertoires in COVID-19. Study in general: Samples of COVID-19 (acute and convalescent) were obtained from the United States, Italy and Spain. The analysed material was cDNA or gDNA that came from T cells, B-cell-depleted T cells, or PBMCs.

Study processing details: Reference gene primers were amplified, and this amplification served to estimate nucleated cell counts. Clones were read by immunoSEQ multiplex PCR, and TCRdb kept only the in-frame ones, dropping some. Clone size and the V and J calls come from that table; the DNA yielded D and trimming. The sample yields tens of thousands of clones, around 79% seen once. This sequence was found in a human donor in a cohort sampled during active COVID-19. The sequencing input was peripheral blood.

The CDR3 protein is CASSPTGTGVNQPQHF. DNA of the CDR3: TGTGCCAGCTCACCTACCGGGACAGGGGTAAATCAGCCCCAGCATTTT. This sequence joins TRBV18 and TRBJ1-5; 10 nucleotides match TRBD1. The CDR3 has 16 residues. From germline, CDR1 is KGHSH and CDR2 LQKENI. V was clipped by 3 bases and J by 4 bases; unmatched bases: 6. Full variable domain (outside the CDR3, taken from reference TRBV18 and TRBJ1-5): NAGVMQNPRHLVRRRGQEARLRCSPMKGHSHVYWYRQLPEEGLKFMVYLQKENIIDESGMPKERFSAEFPKEGPSILRIQQVVRGDSAAYFCASSPTGTGVNQPQHFGDGTRLSIL.